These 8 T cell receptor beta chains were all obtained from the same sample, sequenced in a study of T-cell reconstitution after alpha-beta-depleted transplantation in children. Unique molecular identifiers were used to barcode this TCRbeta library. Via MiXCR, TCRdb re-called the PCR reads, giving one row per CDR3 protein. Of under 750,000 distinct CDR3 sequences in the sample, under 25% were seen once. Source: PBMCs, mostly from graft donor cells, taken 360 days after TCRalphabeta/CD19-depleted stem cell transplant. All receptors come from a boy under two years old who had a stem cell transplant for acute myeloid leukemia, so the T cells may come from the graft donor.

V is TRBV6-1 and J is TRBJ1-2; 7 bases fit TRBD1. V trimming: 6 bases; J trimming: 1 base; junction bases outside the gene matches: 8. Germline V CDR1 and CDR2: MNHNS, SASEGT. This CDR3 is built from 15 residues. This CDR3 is CASRGYRGNNYGYTF. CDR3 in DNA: TGTGCCAGCAGGGGCTACAGGGGTAATAACTATGGCTACACCTTC.

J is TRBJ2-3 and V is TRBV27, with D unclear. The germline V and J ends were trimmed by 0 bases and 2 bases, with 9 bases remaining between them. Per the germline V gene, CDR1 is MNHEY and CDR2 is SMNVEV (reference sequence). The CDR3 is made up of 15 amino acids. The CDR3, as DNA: TGTGCCAGCAGTTTATCTACCATCCTCACAGATACGCAGTATTTT. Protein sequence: CASSLSTILTDTQYF.

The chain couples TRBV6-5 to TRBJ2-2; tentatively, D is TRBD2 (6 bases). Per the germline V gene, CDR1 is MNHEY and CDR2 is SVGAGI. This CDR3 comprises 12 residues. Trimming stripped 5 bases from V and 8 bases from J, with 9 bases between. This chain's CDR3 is CASSQRGGELFF. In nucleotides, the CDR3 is TGTGCCAGCAGTCAACGGGGGGGGGAGCTGTTTTTT.

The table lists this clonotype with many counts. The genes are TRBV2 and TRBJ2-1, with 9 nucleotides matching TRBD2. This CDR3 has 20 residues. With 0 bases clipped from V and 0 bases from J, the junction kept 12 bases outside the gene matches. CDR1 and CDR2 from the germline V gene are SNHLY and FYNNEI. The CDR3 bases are TGTGCCAGCAGTGAAGCGCTTAGCGGGGGAGACCTAAGCTCCTACAATGAGCAGTTCTTC. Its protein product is CASSEALSGGDLSSYNEQFF.

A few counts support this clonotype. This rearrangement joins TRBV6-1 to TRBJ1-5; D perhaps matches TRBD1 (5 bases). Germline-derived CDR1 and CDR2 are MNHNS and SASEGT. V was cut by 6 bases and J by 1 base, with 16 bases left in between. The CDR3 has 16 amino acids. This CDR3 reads CASRAPWGESNQPQHF. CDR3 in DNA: TGTGCCAGCAGGGCCCCGTGGGGGGAAAGCAATCAGCCCCAGCATTTT.

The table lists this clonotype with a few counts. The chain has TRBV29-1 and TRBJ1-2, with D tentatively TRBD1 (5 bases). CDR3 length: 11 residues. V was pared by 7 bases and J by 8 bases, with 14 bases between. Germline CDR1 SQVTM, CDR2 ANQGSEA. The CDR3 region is CSGLFRGGYTF. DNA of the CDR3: TGCAGCGGGCTTTTTAGGGGAGGCTACACCTTC.

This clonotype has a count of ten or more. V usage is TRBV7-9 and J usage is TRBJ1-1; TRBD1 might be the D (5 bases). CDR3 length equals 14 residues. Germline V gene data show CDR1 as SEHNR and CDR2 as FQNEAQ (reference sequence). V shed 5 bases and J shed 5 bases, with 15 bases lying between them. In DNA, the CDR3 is TGTGCCAGCAGCCCGTGGGACTTACCGACTGAAGCTTTCTTT. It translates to CASSPWDLPTEAFF.

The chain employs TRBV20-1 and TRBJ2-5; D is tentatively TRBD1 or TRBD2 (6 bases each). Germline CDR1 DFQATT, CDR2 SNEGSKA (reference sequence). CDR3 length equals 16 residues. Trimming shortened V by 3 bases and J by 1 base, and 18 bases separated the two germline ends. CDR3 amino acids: CSASKGGLTLQETQYF. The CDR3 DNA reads TGCAGTGCTAGTAAGGGGGGACTTACTCTCCAAGAGACCCAGTACTTC.